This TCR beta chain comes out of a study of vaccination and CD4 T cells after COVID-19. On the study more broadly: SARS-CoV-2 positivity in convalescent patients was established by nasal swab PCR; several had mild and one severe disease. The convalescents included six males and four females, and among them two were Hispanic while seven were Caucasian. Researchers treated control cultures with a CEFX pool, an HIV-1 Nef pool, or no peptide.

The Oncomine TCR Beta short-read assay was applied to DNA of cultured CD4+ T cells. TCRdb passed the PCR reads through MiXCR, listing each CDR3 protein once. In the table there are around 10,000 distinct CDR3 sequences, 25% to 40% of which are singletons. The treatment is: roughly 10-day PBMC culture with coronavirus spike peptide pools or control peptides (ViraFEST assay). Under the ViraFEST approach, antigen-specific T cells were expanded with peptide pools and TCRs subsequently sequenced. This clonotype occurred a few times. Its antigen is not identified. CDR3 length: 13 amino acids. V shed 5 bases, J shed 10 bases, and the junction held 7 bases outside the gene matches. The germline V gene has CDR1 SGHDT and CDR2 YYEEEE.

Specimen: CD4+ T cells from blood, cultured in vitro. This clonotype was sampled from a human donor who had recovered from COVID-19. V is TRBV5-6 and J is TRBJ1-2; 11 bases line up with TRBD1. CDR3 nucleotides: TGTGCCAGCAGATTATGGACAGGGGGCCTCTACACCTTC. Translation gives CASRLWTGGLYTF.